The next 24 T cell receptor beta chains were all read from a single sample in a study of STAT5B mutations in CD4+ large granular lymphocyte leukemia. Profiling relied on immunoSEQ multiplex PCR, and the TCRdb table lists in-frame clones only, not all of them. The sample includes about 38,000 clones, approximately 72% of them seen just once. The sequencing sample was made of CD4+ T cells from blood buffy coats. Receptors originate from a human donor in good health.

The rearrangement joins TRBV6-6 to TRBJ2-7, with D possibly matching TRBD1 (7 bases). Germline V gene lookup returns CDR1 MNHNY and CDR2 SVGAGI (reference sequence). The CDR3 runs 11 residues. With 8 bases removed from V and 5 bases from J, the gap between germline ends came to 10 bases. CDR3 coding DNA: TGTGCCAGCGCAGGGGGGCACGAGCAGTACTTC. It translates to CASAGGHEQYF.

The chain couples TRBV27 to TRBJ1-2; tentatively, D is TRBD1 (5 bases). This CDR3 is 15 amino acids long. Trimming removed 2 bases from V and 4 bases from J, with 14 bases in between. Germline CDR1 and CDR2: MNHEY and SMNVEV (reference sequence). In DNA, the CDR3 is TGTGCCAGCAGTTTACAAGGTTACGGGGGCTATGGCTACACCTTC. Protein sequence: CASSLQGYGGYGYTF.

This chain links TRBV10-2 with TRBJ2-7, with 10 bases that match TRBD2. The CDR3 sequence is 15 residues long. V dropped 7 bases and J dropped 7; count of bases not matched to a gene: 13. The germline V gene has CDR1 WSHSY and CDR2 SAAADI. This chain's CDR3 is CASTLQAGGPWEQYF. The DNA of the CDR3 is TGCGCCAGCACCTTACAAGCGGGAGGGCCGTGGGAGCAGTACTTC.

The rearrangement links TRBV18 to TRBJ2-1; 8 bases fit TRBD1. CDR1 is KGHSH and CDR2 is LQKENI in the germline V gene. The CDR3 has 15 residues. V shed 3 bases, J shed 6 bases, and the junction held 7 bases outside the gene matches. DNA of the CDR3: TGTGCCAGCTCACCGCAGACAGGGGTGGCCAATGAGCAGTTCTTC. Protein sequence: CASSPQTGVANEQFF.

The V call is TRBV5-1, the J call TRBJ2-2, with TRBD1 matching 7 bases. CDR1 and CDR2 (germline): SGHRS, YFSETQ. The CDR3 contains 14 residues. Losses at the gene ends were 4 bases for V and 6 bases for J; bases not matched to a gene: 6. The CDR3 loop is CASSRDRESGELFF. Written as DNA, the CDR3 is TGCGCCAGCAGCCGTGACAGGGAGTCCGGGGAGCTGTTTTTT.

The chain recombines TRBV9 with TRBJ2-3, with 10 bases fitting TRBD2. The CDR3 has 18 amino acids. Germline values: CDR1 SGDLS, CDR2 YYNGEE. Trimming removed 1 base from V and 5 bases from J; junction bases left unmatched: 13. As DNA, the CDR3 is TGTGCCAGCAGCGTACCCGTGGCTAGCGGGGGCCGTGGAGATACGCAGTATTTT. Translating it yields CASSVPVASGGRGDTQYF.

The chain joins TRBV5-1 to TRBJ2-5; TRBD1 matches 8 bases. Trimming took 5 bases from V and 1 from J; bases not matched to a gene: 4. The V gene's germline CDR1 is SGHRS and CDR2 YFSETQ. The CDR3 sequence is 14 residues long. CDR3 nucleotides: TGCGCCAGCAGTGAACAGGGGGTCCAAGAGACCCAGTACTTC. Protein: CASSEQGVQETQYF.

This chain uses TRBV13 with TRBJ2-3; a weak D match, TRBD2 (5 bases). Deletions cut 0 bases from V and 6 bases from J, with 13 bases between. Germline loops: CDR1 PRHDT, CDR2 FYEKMQ (reference sequence). The CDR3 consists of 15 residues. Here the CDR3 reads CASSLGGAPGDTQYF. CDR3 sequence (DNA): TGTGCCAGCAGCTTAGGAGGAGCGCCGGGGGATACGCAGTATTTT.

The chain joins TRBV5-1 to TRBJ2-5; D is tentatively TRBD1 or TRBD2 (5 bases each). The CDR3 runs to 11 residues. V was pared by 4 bases and J by 4 bases, with 5 bases between. Germline V lookup: CDR1 SGHRS, CDR2 YFSETQ. The CDR3 reads CASSGGETQYF. DNA for the CDR3: TGCGCCAGCAGCGGGGGAGAGACCCAGTACTTC.

The chain employs TRBV7-3 and TRBJ2-1, with 7 positions matching TRBD1. V shed 5 bases and J 9 bases; nucleotides not matched to a gene: 16. The CDR3 has 16 residues. The germline gives CDR1 SGHTA, CDR2 FQGTGA. CDR3 in DNA: TGTGCCAGCAGCGCCTACGGGACAGCCTTAGGGGGTGAGCAGTTCTTC. Its translation: CASSAYGTALGGEQFF.

This clone showed up just a few times. The V gene is TRBV30, the J gene TRBJ1-1, with 8 bases aligning to TRBD1. The CDR3 is 13 amino acids. CDR1 and CDR2 (germline): GTSNPN, SVGIG (reference sequence). Unmatched junction bases numbered 0, after V lost 0 bases and J lost 3 bases. The CDR3 loop is CAWSVQGDTEAFF. The CDR3, as DNA: TGTGCCTGGAGTGTACAGGGGGACACTGAAGCTTTCTTT.

This chain joins TRBV5-1 and TRBJ2-7; D gene unclear. Deletions cut 0 bases from V and 5 bases from J, with 9 bases between. Germline CDR1 SGHRS, CDR2 YFSETQ. The CDR3 extends over 13 amino acids. CDR3 sequence: CASSLGQSDEQYF. The CDR3 DNA sequence: TGCGCCAGCAGCTTGGGGCAGAGCGACGAGCAGTACTTC.

The chain uses TRBV10-3 and TRBJ2-1; 15 bases are a match to TRBD2. J was trimmed by 12 bases and V by 10 bases; bases with no gene match: 7. The CDR3 covers 13 residues. Germline values: CDR1 ENHRY, CDR2 SYGVKD. CDR3 protein: CATGLAGGPSQFF. The DNA of the CDR3 is TGTGCCACCGGACTAGCGGGAGGGCCTTCGCAGTTCTTC.

This clone was counted a single time. This rearrangement joins TRBV7-8 to TRBJ2-3, with D possibly matching TRBD2 (6 bases). Looked up from germline, CDR1 is SGHVS and CDR2 is FQNEAQ. V dropped 5 bases and J dropped 1 base, with 16 bases sitting between them. This CDR3 region has 16 residues. The CDR3 region has the DNA TGTGCCAGCAGCATCCAACTAGCACCGGGCACAGATACGCAGTATTTT. It translates to CASSIQLAPGTDTQYF.

The rearrangement links TRBV5-1 to TRBJ1-5; a weak D match, TRBD1 (5 bases). The germline gives CDR1 SGHRS, CDR2 YFSETQ. V was trimmed by 4 bases and J by 4 bases, leaving 18 bases between them. This CDR3 has 16 residues. The CDR3 loop is CASSPGGIGGNQPQHF. The CDR3 DNA sequence: TGCGCCAGCAGCCCGGGGGGGATCGGCGGAAATCAGCCCCAGCATTTT.

The chain links TRBV18 to TRBJ2-5; no clear D. The V gene lost 3 bases and the J gene lost 3 bases, with 11 bases spanning the gap. The CDR3 contains 14 residues. The germline V gene encodes CDR1 KGHSH and CDR2 LQKENI. The CDR3 DNA reads TGTGCCAGCTCACCTTTTGGCGAGGAAGAGACCCAGTACTTC. It yields the protein CASSPFGEEETQYF.

The chain uses TRBV10-3 and TRBJ2-3; 9 positions match TRBD2. Germline CDR1 and CDR2: ENHRY and SYGVKD. V dropped 11 bases and J dropped 5; count of bases not matched to a gene: 8. The CDR3 covers 13 residues. The CDR3: CALLAGAGDTQYF. DNA of the CDR3: TGTGCCCTATTAGCGGGGGCGGGAGATACGCAGTATTTT.

The chain recombines TRBV4-2 with TRBJ2-3; TRBD2 might be the D (5 bases). V gave up 4 bases and J gave up 0 bases, with 11 bases separating them. The CDR3 has 15 amino acids. Germline CDR1 LGHNA, CDR2 YNFKEQ. The CDR3 DNA reads as TGTGCCAGCAGCCTACGAAGCGGAAGCACAGATACGCAGTATTTT. Protein sequence: CASSLRSGSTDTQYF.

V and J are TRBV5-1 and TRBJ2-3, with a weak D call TRBD2 (5 bases). The CDR3 spans 15 residues. CDR1 and CDR2 from the germline V gene are SGHRS and YFSETQ. The V end lost 0 bases, the J end lost 6 bases, and 14 bases lay between the germline ends. In DNA, the CDR3 is TGCGCCAGCAGCTTGGATGTCGGGATGTGGGATACGCAGTATTTT. Amino acid sequence: CASSLDVGMWDTQYF.

This chain links TRBV19 with TRBJ2-3; D unresolved. Germline V gene sequence: CDR1 LNHDA, CDR2 SQIVND (reference sequence). V shed 3 bases and J shed 6 bases, with 10 bases lying between them. This CDR3 comprises 13 residues. CDR3 coding DNA: TGTGCCAGTAGTATTAGGCAATTGGATACGCAGTATTTT. Its translation is CASSIRQLDTQYF.

This chain connects TRBV2 to TRBJ2-1, with D perhaps given as TRBD1 or TRBD2 (5 bases each). The ends were cut back, 8 bases at V and 7 bases at J, with 18 bases in the middle. The CDR3 extends over 14 amino acids. The V gene's germline CDR1 is SNHLY and CDR2 FYNNEI. The CDR3: CASRTRGFLNEQFF. The DNA of the CDR3 is TGTGCCAGCCGAACTAGGGGCTTTTTGAATGAGCAGTTCTTC.

The chain joins TRBV11-2 to TRBJ2-5, with TRBD2 as a possible D gene (6 bases). CDR3 length: 13 residues. Germline CDR1 SGHAT, CDR2 FQNNGV. V was pared by 3 bases and J by 4 bases, with 9 bases between. CDR3 in amino acids: CASSLAGRETQYF. As DNA, the CDR3 is TGTGCCAGCAGCTTGGCGGGGAGAGAGACCCAGTACTTC.

V is TRBV19 and J is TRBJ2-3; 11 positions agree with TRBD2. Germline CDR1 and CDR2: LNHDA and SQIVND (reference sequence). With 6 bases clipped from V and 2 bases from J, the junction kept 4 bases outside the gene matches. This CDR3 is built from 15 residues. The CDR3 nucleotides read TGTGCCAGTAGCGGGACTAGCGGTTTCACAGATACGCAGTATTTT. It encodes CASSGTSGFTDTQYF.

Written as DNA, the CDR3 is TGTGCCAGTAGTTCCCGGACAGCCGGGGGGGAGCTGTTTTTT. Translating it yields CASSSRTAGGELFF. The chain employs TRBV19 and TRBJ2-2, with D tentatively TRBD1 (6 bases). Germline CDR1 is LNHDA and CDR2 is SQIVND (reference sequence). The V end lost 5 bases, the J end lost 8 bases, and 15 bases lay between the germline ends. This CDR3 is 14 amino acids long.